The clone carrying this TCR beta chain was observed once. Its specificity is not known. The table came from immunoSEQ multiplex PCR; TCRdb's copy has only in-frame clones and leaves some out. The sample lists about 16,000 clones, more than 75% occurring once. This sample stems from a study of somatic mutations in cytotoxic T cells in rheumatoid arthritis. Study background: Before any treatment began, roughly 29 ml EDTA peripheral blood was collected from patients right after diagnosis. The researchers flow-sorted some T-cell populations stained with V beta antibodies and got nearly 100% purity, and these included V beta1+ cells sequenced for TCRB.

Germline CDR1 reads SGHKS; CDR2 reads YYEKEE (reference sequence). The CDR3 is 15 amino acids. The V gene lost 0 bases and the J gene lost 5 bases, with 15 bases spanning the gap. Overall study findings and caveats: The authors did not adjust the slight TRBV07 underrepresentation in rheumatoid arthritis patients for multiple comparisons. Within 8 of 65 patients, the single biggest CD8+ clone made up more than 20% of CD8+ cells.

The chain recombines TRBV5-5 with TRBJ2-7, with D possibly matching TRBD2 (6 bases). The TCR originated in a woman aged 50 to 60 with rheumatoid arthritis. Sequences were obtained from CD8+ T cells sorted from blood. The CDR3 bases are TGTGCCAGCAGCTTGGTGCAGGGACTTTGGGACGAGCAGTACTTC. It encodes CASSLVQGLWDEQYF.